This entry features one T cell receptor (beta chain) sequence. Original handling: Nucleated cell number was recorded as an estimate derived from reference gene primer amplification. This table comes from immunoSEQ multiplex PCR, and its TCRdb copy is limited to in-frame clones, with some not included. V and J calls plus clone size are reproduced from that table; the DNA served to infer D and trimming. The data contain about 220,000 clones, 80% to 85% of them singletons. This record belongs to a study of blood T cell repertoires in COVID-19. About the study: Samples came from the United States, Italy and Spain, spanning acute and convalescent COVID-19. T cells, B-cell-depleted T cells, or PBMCs supplied cDNA or gDNA.

The germline V gene has CDR1 KGHDR and CDR2 SFDVKD. This CDR3 region has 20 residues. The V end lost 4 bases, the J end lost 0 bases, and 26 bases lay between the germline ends. The sequencing input was peripheral blood. This sequence originates from a woman in her sixties or seventies who had recovered from COVID-19. This rearrangement joins TRBV24-1 to TRBJ1-1, with D possibly TRBD1 on 6 matching bases. The chain's CDR3 is CATSDPEGEGRNVVNTEAFF. The CDR3 nucleotides read TGTGCCACCAGTGACCCCGAGGGGGAGGGACGCAATGTAGTGAACACTGAAGCTTTCTTT.